The rows below give T cell receptor beta chains drawn from one sample of a study of T cells in Graves' hyperthyroidism and ophthalmopathy. TCRdb independently ran MiXCR on the multiplex PCR reads; one entry per CDR3 protein. The table has 350,000 or so distinct CDR3 sequences, roughly 15% seen once. Source material: blood. These receptors all come from a woman in her 30s with Graves' hyperthyroidism that later progressed to Graves' ophthalmopathy. Both conserved end residues are part of each CDR3. The D gene is left open where the match is weak. Clone size is stated in some rows and not others, as once, few, many or a class when expanded.

>TRBJ1-1|-|TRBV28|-
CASTTGRLENTEAFF
TGTGCCAGCACCACAGGACGCCTAGAAAACACTGAAGCTTTCTTT
>TRBJ1-1|many|TRBV6-1|TRBD1
CASSRTQGAEAFF
TGTGCCAGCAGTCGGACACAGGGGGCTGAAGCTTTCTTT
>TRBJ1-5|many|TRBV28|-
CASSLSVEGQPQHF
TGTGCCAGCAGTTTAAGCGTGGAGGGACAGCCCCAGCATTTT
>TRBJ2-7|many|TRBV20-1|-
CSASGDGYEQYF
TGCAGTGCTAGTGGGGATGGATACGAGCAGTACTTC
>TRBJ1-1|many|TRBV20-1|TRBD1
CSAGQGATEAFF
TGCAGTGCTGGACAGGGGGCCACTGAAGCTTTCTTT
>TRBJ2-5|few|TRBV20-1|TRBD1
CSAFPPTGTGGETQYF
TGCAGTGCGTTCCCGCCTACCGGGACAGGTGGGGAGACCCAGTACTTC
>TRBJ2-3|-|TRBV12-3/TRBV12-4|-
CASSLSAPERYGGRTDTQYF
TGTGCCAGCAGTTTATCCGCCCCGGAGCGCTATGGCGGACGCACAGATACGCAGTATTTT
>TRBJ2-5|-|TRBV5-1|TRBD2
CASSRLLAVETQYF
TGCGCCAGCAGCCGACTGCTAGCGGTAGAGACCCAGTACTTC
>TRBJ1-2|many|TRBV28|-
CATFSATTIGGYTF
TGTGCCACATTTTCCGCTACGACGATCGGTGGCTACACCTTC
>TRBJ1-2|-|TRBV10-3|-
CAISGSPGSAYGYTF
TGTGCCATCAGTGGAAGTCCAGGGTCGGCCTATGGCTACACCTTC
>TRBJ1-1|many|TRBV20-1|TRBD1
CSAGGQTNTEAFF
TGCAGTGCCGGGGGACAGACGAACACTGAAGCTTTCTTT
>TRBJ1-1|many|TRBV20-1|-
CSASGGGRVYTEAFF
TGCAGTGCTAGTGGGGGGGGCAGGGTGTATACTGAAGCTTTCTTT
>TRBJ2-7|many|TRBV7-2|-
CASSLGGLSYEQYF
TGTGCCAGCAGCTTGGGCGGGTTATCCTACGAGCAGTACTTC
>TRBJ2-7|many|TRBV6-1|-
CASSVALPGPLPYEQYF
TGTGCCAGCAGTGTCGCCTTACCGGGACCTCTTCCCTACGAGCAGTACTTC
>TRBJ1-5|many|TRBV2|-
CASSEWSANSNQPQHF
TGTGCCAGCAGTGAATGGTCGGCTAATAGCAATCAGCCCCAGCATTTT
>TRBJ1-1|many|TRBV27|-
CASSLGQNTEAFF
TGTGCCAGCAGTTTGGGGCAGAACACTGAAGCTTTCTTT
>TRBJ2-3|many|TRBV12-3/TRBV12-4|TRBD2
CASSSLYTSGVGDTQYF
TGTGCCAGCAGTTCCCTATATACTAGCGGGGTTGGAGATACGCAGTATTTT
>TRBJ1-4|many|TRBV20-1|TRBD1
CSARDLDRGNEKLFF
TGCAGTGCTAGAGATCTAGACAGGGGGAACGAAAAACTGTTTTTT
>TRBJ2-1|many|TRBV6-1|-
CASSEPPLARGEQFF
TGTGCCAGCAGTGAACCCCCCCTAGCTAGGGGCGAGCAGTTCTTC
>TRBJ2-7|many|TRBV7-2|-
CASSLAVDYEQYF
TGTGCCAGCAGCTTAGCGGTTGACTACGAGCAGTACTTC
>TRBJ2-1|-|TRBV11-2|-
CAIAPLGPYNEQFF
TGTGCCATCGCCCCCCTTGGACCCTACAATGAGCAGTTCTTC
>TRBJ2-5|few|TRBV4-1|TRBD2
CASSQDQAGAETQYF
TGCGCCAGCAGCCAAGATCAAGCGGGGGCAGAGACCCAGTACTTC
>TRBJ1-1|-|TRBV20-1|-
CSARDHLRHLNTEAFF
TGCAGTGCTAGAGATCATTTGAGACACCTGAACACTGAAGCTTTCTTT
>TRBJ1-2|-|TRBV5-1|TRBD1
CASSFGQANYGYTF
TGCGCCAGCAGCTTCGGACAGGCCAACTATGGCTACACCTTC
>TRBJ2-2|few|TRBV7-9|TRBD1
CASREPGTGGNTGELFF
TGTGCCAGCCGGGAACCCGGGACAGGGGGAAACACCGGGGAGCTGTTTTTT
>TRBJ1-3|-|TRBV28|-
CASSPGLPSSGNTIYF
TGTGCCAGCAGTCCAGGGTTACCGAGCTCTGGAAACACCATATATTTT
>TRBJ2-7|-|TRBV6-5|-
CASSYRPGEQYF
TGTGCCAGCAGTTACAGGCCCGGGGAGCAGTACTTC
>TRBJ2-7|-|TRBV12-3/TRBV12-4|TRBD2
CASSPRGRGVEQYF
TGTGCCAGCAGTCCCCGTGGGCGGGGGGTCGAGCAGTACTTC
>TRBJ2-6|many|TRBV4-1|TRBD1
CASSHNRGPGANVLTF
TGCGCCAGCAGCCACAACAGGGGGCCTGGGGCCAACGTCCTGACTTTC
>TRBJ2-7|few|TRBV25-1|TRBD1
CASSNDGQGGPLEQYF
TGTGCCAGCAGCAACGATGGACAGGGTGGCCCCCTCGAGCAGTACTTC
>TRBJ2-1|-|TRBV19|-
CASSIFSGNEQFF
TGTGCCAGTAGTATTTTTTCAGGGAATGAGCAGTTCTTC
>TRBJ1-1|few|TRBV28|TRBD1
CASSLPDRGRNGAFF
TGTGCCAGCAGTTTACCGGACAGGGGGCGAAACGGAGCTTTCTTT
>TRBJ1-2|many|TRBV5-1|-
CASSSQDSRVYGYTF
TGCGCCAGCAGCTCCCAGGACAGCCGCGTCTATGGCTACACCTTC